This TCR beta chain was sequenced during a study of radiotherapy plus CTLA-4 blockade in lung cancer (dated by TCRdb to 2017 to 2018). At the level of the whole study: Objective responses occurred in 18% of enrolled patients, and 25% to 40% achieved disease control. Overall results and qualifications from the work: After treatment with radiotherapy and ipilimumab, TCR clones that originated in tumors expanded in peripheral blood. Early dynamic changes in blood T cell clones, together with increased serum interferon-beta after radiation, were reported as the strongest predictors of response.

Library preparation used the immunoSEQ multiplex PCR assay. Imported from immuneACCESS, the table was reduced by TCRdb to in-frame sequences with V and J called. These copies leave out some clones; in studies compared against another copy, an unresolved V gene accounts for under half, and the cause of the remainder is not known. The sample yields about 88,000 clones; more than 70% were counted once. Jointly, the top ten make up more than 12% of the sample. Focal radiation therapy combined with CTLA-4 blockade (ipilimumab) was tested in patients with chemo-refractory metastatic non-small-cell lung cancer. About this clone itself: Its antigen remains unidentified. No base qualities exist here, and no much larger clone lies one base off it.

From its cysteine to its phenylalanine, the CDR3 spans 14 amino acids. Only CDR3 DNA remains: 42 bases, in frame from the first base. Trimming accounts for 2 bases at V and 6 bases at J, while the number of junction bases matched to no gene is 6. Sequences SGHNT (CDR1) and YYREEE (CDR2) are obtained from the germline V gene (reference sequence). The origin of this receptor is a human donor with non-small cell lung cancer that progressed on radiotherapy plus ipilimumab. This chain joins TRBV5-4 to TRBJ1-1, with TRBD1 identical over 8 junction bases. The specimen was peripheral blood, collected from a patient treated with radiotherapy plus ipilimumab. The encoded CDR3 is CASSFTGGIPEAFF. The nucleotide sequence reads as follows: TGTGCCAGCAGCTTTACAGGGGGAATCCCTGAAGCTTTCTTT.